This T cell receptor beta chain was identified in a study of blood T cell repertoires in COVID-19. Study-wide background: Specimens from acute and convalescent COVID-19 originated in the United States, Italy and Spain. PBMCs, B-cell-depleted T cells, or T cells were the source of the cDNA or gDNA that made up the material.

The CDR3 has 15 amino acids. Germline CDR1 LNHNV, CDR2 YYDKDF (reference sequence). Trimming cost V 1 base and J 5 bases; bases outside gene matches: 1. TCRdb keeps only in-frame clones here, not all; method: immunoSEQ multiplex PCR. Altogether around 150,000 clones are present, around 87% being singletons, with the ten largest covering about 6.6%. This TCR came from a woman aged 45 to 65 who had recovered from COVID-19. Sequenced sample: PBMCs or T cells enriched from blood (not recorded which). V usage is TRBV15 and J usage is TRBJ2-2; 10 bases match TRBD2. CDR3 in amino acids: CATSRVLAGTGELFF. In DNA, the CDR3 is TGTGCCACCAGCAGAGTACTAGCGGGGACCGGGGAGCTGTTTTTT.